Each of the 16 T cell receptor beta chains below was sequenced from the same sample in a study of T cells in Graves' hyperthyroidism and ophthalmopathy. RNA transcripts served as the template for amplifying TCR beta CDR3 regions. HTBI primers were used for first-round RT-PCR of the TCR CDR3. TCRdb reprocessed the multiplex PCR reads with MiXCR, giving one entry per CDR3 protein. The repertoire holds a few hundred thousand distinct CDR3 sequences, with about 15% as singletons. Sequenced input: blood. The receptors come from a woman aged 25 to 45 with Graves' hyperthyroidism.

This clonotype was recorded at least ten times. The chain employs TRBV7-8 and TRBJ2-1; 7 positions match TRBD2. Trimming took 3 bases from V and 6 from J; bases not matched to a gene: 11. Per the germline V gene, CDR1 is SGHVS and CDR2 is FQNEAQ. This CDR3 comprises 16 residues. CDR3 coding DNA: TGTGCCAGCAGCTTCTCGGGTCCATGGGAGGGCAATGAGCAGTTCTTC. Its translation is CASSFSGPWEGNEQFF.

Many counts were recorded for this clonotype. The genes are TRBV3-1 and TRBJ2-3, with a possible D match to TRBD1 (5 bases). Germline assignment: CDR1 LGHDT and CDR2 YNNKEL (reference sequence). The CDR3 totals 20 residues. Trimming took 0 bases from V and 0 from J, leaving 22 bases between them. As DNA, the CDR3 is TGTGCCAGCAGCCAAGATATTATGATCGGCGCAGGGTCTAGCACAGATACGCAGTATTTT. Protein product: CASSQDIMIGAGSSTDTQYF.

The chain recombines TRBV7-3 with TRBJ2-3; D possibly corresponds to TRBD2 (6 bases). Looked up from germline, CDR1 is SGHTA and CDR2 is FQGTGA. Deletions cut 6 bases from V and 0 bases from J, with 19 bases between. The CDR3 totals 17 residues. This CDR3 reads CASSEARRGWSTDTQYF. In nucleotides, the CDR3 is TGTGCCAGCAGTGAAGCACGGAGGGGATGGAGCACAGATACGCAGTATTTT.

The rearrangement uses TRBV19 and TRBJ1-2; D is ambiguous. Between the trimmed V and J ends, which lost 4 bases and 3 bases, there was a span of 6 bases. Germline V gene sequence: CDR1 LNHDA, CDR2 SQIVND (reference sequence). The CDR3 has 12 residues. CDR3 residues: CASSNADYGYTF. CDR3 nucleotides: TGTGCCAGTAGTAACGCAGACTATGGCTACACCTTC.

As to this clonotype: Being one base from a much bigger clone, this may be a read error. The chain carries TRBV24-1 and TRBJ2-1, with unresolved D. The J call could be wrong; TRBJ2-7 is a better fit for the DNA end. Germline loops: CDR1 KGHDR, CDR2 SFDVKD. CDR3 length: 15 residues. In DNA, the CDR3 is TGTGCCACCAGTGAAGGTGGGGAAGTGTACAATGAGCAGTACTTC. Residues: CATSEGGEVYNEQYF.

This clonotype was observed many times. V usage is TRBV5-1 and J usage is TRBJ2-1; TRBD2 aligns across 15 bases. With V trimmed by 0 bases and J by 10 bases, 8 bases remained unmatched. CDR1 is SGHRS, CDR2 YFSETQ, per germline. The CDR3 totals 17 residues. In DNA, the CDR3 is TGCGCCAGCAGCTTGGCCGGGTGGACTAGCGGGAGGGCCGAGCAGTTCTTC. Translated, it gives CASSLAGWTSGRAEQFF.

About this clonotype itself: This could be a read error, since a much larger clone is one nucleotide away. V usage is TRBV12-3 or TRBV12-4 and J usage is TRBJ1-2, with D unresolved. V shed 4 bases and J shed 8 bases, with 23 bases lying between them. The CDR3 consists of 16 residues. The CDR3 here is CASSSPASSEVGGYTF. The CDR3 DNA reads TGTGCCAGCAGTTCTCCCGCGTCTTCCGAGGTGGGCGGCTACACCTTC.

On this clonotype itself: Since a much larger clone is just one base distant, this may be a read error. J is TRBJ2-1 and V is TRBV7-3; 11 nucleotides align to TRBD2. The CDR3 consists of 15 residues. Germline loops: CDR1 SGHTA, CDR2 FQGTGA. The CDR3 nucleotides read TGTGTCAGCAGCTTAGTTAGCGGGAGGGCCGAGGAGCAGTTCTTC. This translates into CVSSLVSGRAEEQFF. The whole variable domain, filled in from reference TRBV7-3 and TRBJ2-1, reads GAGVSQTPSNKVTEKGKYVELRCDPISGHTALYWYRQSLGQGPEFLIYFQGTGAADDSGLPNDRFFAVRPEGSVSTLKIQRTERGDSAVYLCVSSLVSGRAEEQFFGPGTRLTVL.

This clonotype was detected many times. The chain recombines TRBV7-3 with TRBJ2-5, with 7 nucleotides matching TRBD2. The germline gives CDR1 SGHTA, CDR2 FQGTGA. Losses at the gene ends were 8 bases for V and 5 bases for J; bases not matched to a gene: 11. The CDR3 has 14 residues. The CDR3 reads CASGENAGAETQYF. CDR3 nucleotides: TGTGCCAGCGGAGAGAACGCGGGAGCGGAGACCCAGTACTTC.

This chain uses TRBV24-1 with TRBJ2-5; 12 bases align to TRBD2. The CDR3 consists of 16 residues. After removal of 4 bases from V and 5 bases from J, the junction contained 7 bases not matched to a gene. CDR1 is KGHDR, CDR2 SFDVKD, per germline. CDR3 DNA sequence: TGTGCCACCAGTGACTCCGGACTAGCGGGAAGGGAGACCCAGTACTTC. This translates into CATSDSGLAGRETQYF.

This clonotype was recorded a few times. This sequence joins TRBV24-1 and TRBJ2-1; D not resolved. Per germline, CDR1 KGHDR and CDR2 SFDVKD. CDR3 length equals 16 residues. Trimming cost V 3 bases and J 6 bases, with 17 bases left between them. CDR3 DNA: TGTGCCACCAGTGATCCATACCACCACGGCGGCAATGAGCAGTTCTTC. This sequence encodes CATSDPYHHGGNEQFF.

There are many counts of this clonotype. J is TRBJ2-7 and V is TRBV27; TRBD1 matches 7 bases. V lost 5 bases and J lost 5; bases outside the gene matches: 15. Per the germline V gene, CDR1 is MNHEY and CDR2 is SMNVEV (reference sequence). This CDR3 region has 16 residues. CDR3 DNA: TGTGCCAGCAGTATCCACCCCGGACAGGACTTCAACGAGCAGTACTTC. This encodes CASSIHPGQDFNEQYF.

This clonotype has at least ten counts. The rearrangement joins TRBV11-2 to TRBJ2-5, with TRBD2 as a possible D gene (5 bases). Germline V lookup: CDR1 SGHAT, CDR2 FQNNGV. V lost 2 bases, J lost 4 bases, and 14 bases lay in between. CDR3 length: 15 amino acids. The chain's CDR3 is CASSLSTGFGETQYF. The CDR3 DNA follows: TGTGCCAGCAGCTTATCCACGGGATTTGGAGAGACCCAGTACTTC.

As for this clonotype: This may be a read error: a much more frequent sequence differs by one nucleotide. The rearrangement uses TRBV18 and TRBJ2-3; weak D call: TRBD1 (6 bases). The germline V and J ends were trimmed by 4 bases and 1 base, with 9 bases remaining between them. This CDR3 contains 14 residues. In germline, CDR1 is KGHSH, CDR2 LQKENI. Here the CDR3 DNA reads TGTGCCAGCTCACGACCAGGGGGCACAGATACGCAGTATTTT. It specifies CASSRPGGTDTQYF.

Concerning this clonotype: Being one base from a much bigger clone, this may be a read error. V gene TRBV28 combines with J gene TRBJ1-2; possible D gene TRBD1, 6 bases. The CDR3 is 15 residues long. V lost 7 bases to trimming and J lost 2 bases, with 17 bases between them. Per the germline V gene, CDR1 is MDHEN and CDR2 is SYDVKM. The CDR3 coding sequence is TGTGCCAGCATTTCCCAAGGACAGCAGAACTATGGCTACACCTTC. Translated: CASISQGQQNYGYTF.

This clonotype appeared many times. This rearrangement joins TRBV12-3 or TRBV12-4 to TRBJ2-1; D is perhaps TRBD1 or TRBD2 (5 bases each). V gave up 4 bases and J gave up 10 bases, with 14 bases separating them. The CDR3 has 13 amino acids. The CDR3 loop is CASSYTRGGEQFF. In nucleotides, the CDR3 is TGTGCCAGCAGTTACACTAGGGGCGGAGAGCAGTTCTTC.